The entry that follows covers one TCR beta chain sequence. In its sample, this clonotype was seen a few times. It lacks a known antigen. Base-call qualities are not available, and no considerably larger clone is one nucleotide away. This record belongs to a study of vaccination and CD4 T cells after COVID-19 (dated by TCRdb to the early 2020s). For the study in its entirety: The convalescent cohort included six males and four females, with two Hispanic individuals, seven Caucasians, two Asians and one multiracial person. Two doses of either the Pfizer-BioNTech BNT162b2 vaccine (n=8) or the Moderna mRNA-1273 vaccine (n=2) were administered to participants. Post-COVID blood samples were collected from convalescent patients a median of around 100 days after diagnosis, with a range of roughly 30 to 161 days. Post-vaccine blood samples were obtained a median of approximately 74 days after the second vaccine dose, with a range of 14 to 241 days. Overlapping spike peptide pools from SARS-CoV-2 and from the common cold coronaviruses HCoV-NL63, HCoV-OC43 and HCoV-229E were used as culture stimuli. Control cultures received a CEFX viral epitope pool as the positive control, an HIV-1 Nef peptide pool as the negative control, or no peptide. The spike-specific CD4+ TCR repertoire was compared before and after mRNA vaccination in 10 COVID-19 convalescent patients and 4 infection-naive healthy vaccine recipients. An earlier paper using these donors assessed, at the TCR clonotype level, memory CD4+ T cell crossreactivity between SARS-CoV-2 and common cold coronavirus spike proteins.

Library creation used PCR. DNA from cultured CD4+ T cells was subjected to TCR sequencing with the Oncomine TCR Beta short-read assay at the Johns Hopkins FTIC core. The QIAamp micro DNA kit was used to extract genomic DNA from the cultured CD4+ T cells. Oncomine TCR Beta libraries made from cultured CD4+ T cells were pooled using unique dual indexes and sequenced on an Illumina iSeq 100. Per the original workflow: Non-productive sequences were filtered out, and CDR3s that did not start with C, did not end with F or W, or were shorter than 7 amino acids were discarded. The MANAFEST web application identified antigen-specific clonotypes by comparing peptide-stimulated wells against reference wells and other culture wells. An FDR below 0.05, an odds ratio above 5, and a productive frequency above 0.1% in at least two of three replicate wells were required for clones to be considered positive. Cross-reactive clonotypes were defined as significantly expanded in both SARS-CoV-2 spike wells and at least one common cold coronavirus spike condition. Similarity between CDR3 sequences was evaluated in R version 3.6.1 using Levenshtein distances (stringdist) and unrooted phylogenetic trees (ape). TCRdb took the public reads, trimmed them with fastp at Q25, ran MiXCR for clone calling and kept in-frame beta chains. Merged by CDR3 protein, the rows form single entries marked with the most common genes and DNA. V and J calls and clone size were set by TCRdb, not the authors. Here the sample has 5,500 to 8,000 distinct CDR3 sequences; under 65% occur a single time. Around 43% of the sample belongs to the ten largest clones.

This specimen's treatment or condition label, per the study, means: approximately nine-day PBMC culture with coronavirus spike peptide pools or control peptides (ViraFEST assay). CD4+ T cells from unexposed donors were collected before the COVID-19 pandemic (2011-2018). The study used the ViraFEST assay, which expanded antigen-specific T cells with peptide pools and then identified expanded clonotypes by TCR sequencing. Under 2.5 million PBMCs per well were cultured in IMDM with roughly 4.8% human AB serum and about 9.2 IU/ml IL-2, plus 10 ug/ml peptide pools. On days 3 and 7, half of the culture medium was replaced with fresh IL-2-containing medium. After 9 to 10 days of culture, CD4+ T cells were isolated by negative selection using the EasySep CD4+ T cell isolation kit. As far as cell numbers permitted, CD4+ T cells from unexposed donors were tested for reactivity against SARS-CoV-2 S and N as well as four spike pools from common cold coronaviruses. PBMCs were separated from whole blood using Ficoll-Paque Plus gradient centrifugation and then either used fresh or cryopreserved at -140C. Culture conditions were generally each tested in triplicate wells. Leukapheresis product for the unexposed donors was purchased commercially.

V and J are trimmed by 6 bases and 6 bases, and the gene matches miss 7 bases of the junction. The cysteine opens and the phenylalanine closes a CDR3 of 14 amino acids. The read is trimmed to its CDR3 DNA, 42 bases read in frame from base 1. The germline V gene (reference sequence) specifies WNHNN as CDR1 and SYGVQD as CDR2. Points the paper makes about the study in general: In convalescent patients, a median roughly 85% of post-vaccine SARS-CoV-2-reactive clones were detected only after vaccination, suggesting vaccine-specific priming. Of the vaccine-specific clones in convalescent patients, 304 of 307, or nearly all, reacted only to SARS-CoV-2 spike and did not cross-react with common cold coronaviruses. The median number of SARS-CoV-2-reactive clonotypes rose from 20 to 25 after infection to 38 after vaccination, but the change was not significant. Relatively few convalescent patients were included in the study, and early timepoints after natural infection were not analyzed.

This TCR was sampled from a human donor in good health. Sequences were obtained from CD4+ T cells from blood, cultured in vitro. Recombination linked TRBV10-1 to TRBJ2-2, with TRBD2 matching 7 junction bases. CDR3 protein: CASRAGLGAGELFF. Read as DNA, the sequence is TGCGCCAGCAGAGCGGGACTCGGAGCCGGGGAGCTGTTTTTT.